This T cell receptor beta chain was profiled in a study of cytomegalovirus exposure and HLA in healthy donors. The V and J ends lost 5 bases and 0 bases respectively, with 13 bases between them. This CDR3 comprises 15 residues. In germline, CDR1 is SGHRS, CDR2 YFSETQ. The PCR used 60 Vbeta and 13 Jbeta primers. Clones were sequenced by immunoSEQ multiplex PCR, and TCRdb holds only the in-frame ones, with some missing. The sample consists of around 37,000 clones, around 70% of them appearing once. The chain has TRBV5-1 and TRBJ2-3; perhaps TRBD2 as D (6 bases). The sequencing input was PBMCs. The TCR comes from a man aged 25-45 years in good health and CMV-seronegative. CDR3 sequence reads: CASRREAGSTDTQYF. The CDR3 DNA follows: TGCGCCAGCAGAAGGGAGGCGGGGAGCACAGATACGCAGTATTTT.